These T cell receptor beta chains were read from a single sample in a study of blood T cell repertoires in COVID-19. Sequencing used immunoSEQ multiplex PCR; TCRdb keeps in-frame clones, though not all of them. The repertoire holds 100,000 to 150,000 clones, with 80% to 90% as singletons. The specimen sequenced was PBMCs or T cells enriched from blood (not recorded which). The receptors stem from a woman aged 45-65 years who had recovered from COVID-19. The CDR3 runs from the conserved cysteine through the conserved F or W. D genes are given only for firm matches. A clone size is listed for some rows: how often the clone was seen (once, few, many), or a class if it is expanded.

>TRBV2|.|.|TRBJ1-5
CATRRQLNQPQHF
TGTGCCACAAGGCGGCAGCTGAATCAGCCCCAGCATTTT
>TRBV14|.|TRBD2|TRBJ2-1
CASSQEIGGGASSAYNEQFF
TGTGCCAGCAGCCAAGAAATCGGCGGGGGGGCCAGTAGTGCCTACAATGAGCAGTTCTTC
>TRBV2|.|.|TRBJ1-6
CASSVTRANNSPLHF
TGTGCCAGCAGTGTGACAAGAGCTAATAATTCACCCCTCCACTTT
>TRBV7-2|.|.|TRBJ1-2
CASSLPAAGGVDYGYTF
TGTGCCAGCAGCTTACCGGCCGCCGGAGGGGTCGACTATGGCTACACCTTC
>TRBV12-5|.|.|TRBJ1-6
CASGTGSNSPLHF
TGTGCTAGTGGGACAGGTTCTAATTCACCCCTCCACTTT
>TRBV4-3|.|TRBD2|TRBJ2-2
CASSQATSGNTGELFF
TGCGCCAGCAGCCAAGCGACTAGCGGTAACACCGGGGAGCTGTTTTTT
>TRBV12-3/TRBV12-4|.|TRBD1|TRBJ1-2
CASSLGQGYGYTF
TGTGCCAGCAGTTTGGGACAGGGCTATGGCTACACCTTC
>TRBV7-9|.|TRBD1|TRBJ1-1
CASSLVRDRGAEAFF
TGTGCCAGCAGCTTAGTTCGGGACAGGGGCGCTGAAGCTTTCTTT
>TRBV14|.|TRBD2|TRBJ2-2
CASSPGLVNTGELFF
TGTGCCAGCAGCCCGGGACTAGTGAACACCGGGGAGCTGTTTTTT
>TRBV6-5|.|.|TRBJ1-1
CASSAMVSTEAFF
TGTGCCAGCAGCGCGATGGTGAGCACTGAAGCTTTCTTT
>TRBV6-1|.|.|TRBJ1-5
CASSEWRGAQANQPQHF
TGTGCCAGCAGTGAATGGCGGGGGGCGCAGGCAAATCAGCCCCAGCATTTT
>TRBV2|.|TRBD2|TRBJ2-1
CASSDASGDNEQFF
TGTGCCAGCAGTGACGCTAGCGGGGACAATGAGCAGTTCTTC
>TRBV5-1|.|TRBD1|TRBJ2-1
CASSSAGTGTVYNEQFF
TGCGCCAGCAGCTCCGCCGGGACAGGGACGGTTTACAATGAGCAGTTCTTC
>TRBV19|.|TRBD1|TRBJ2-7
CASSFTGTGTYEQYF
TGTGCCAGTAGTTTCACCGGGACAGGGACCTACGAGCAGTACTTC
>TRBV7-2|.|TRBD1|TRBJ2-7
CASSLGVGGTYEQYF
TGTGCCAGCAGCTTAGGAGTAGGGGGCACCTACGAGCAGTACTTC
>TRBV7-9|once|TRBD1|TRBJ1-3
CASSPDRGGNTIYF
TGTGCCAGCAGCCCCGACAGGGGCGGAAACACCATATATTTT
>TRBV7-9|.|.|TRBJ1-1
CASSLDGGTFEAFF
TGTGCCAGCAGCTTAGACGGGGGGACCTTTGAAGCTTTCTTT
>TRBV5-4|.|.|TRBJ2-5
CASSPLTSQETQYF
TGTGCCAGCAGCCCCCTGACATCCCAAGAGACCCAGTACTTC
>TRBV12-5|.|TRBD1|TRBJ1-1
CASGDTGGAFF
TGTGCTAGTGGGGATACAGGGGGAGCTTTCTTT
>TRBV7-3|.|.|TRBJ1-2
CASSSNPPEWARGTVYGYTF
TGTGCCAGCAGCTCTAACCCCCCCGAGTGGGCCCGCGGGACGGTCTATGGCTACACCTTC
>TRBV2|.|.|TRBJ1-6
CASGFQGNNSPLHF
TGTGCCAGCGGTTTTCAGGGAAATAATTCACCCCTCCACTTT
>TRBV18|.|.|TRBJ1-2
CASSSDSPEGYTF
TGTGCCAGCTCATCTGACTCCCCCGAGGGCTACACCTTC
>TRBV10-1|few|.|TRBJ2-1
CASSDSQGLGPNEQFF
TGCGCCAGCAGTGATTCGCAGGGCCTCGGTCCCAATGAGCAGTTCTTC
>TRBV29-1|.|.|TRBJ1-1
CSVAFKLVNTEAFF
TGCAGCGTTGCGTTTAAGCTCGTGAACACTGAAGCTTTCTTT
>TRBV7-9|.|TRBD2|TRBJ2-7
CASSSAREVHEQYF
TGTGCCAGCAGCTCCGCACGGGAGGTCCACGAGCAGTACTTC
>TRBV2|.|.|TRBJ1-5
CASTPRAGPNQPQHF
TGTGCCAGCACACCTCGGGCAGGGCCCAATCAGCCCCAGCATTTT
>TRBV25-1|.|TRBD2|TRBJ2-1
CASTHGAGGFNEQFF
TGTGCCAGCACCCATGGGGCGGGGGGCTTCAATGAGCAGTTCTTC
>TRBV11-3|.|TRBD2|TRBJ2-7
CASSPGGGLSYEQYF
TGTGCCAGCAGCCCTGGGGGGGGACTTAGCTACGAGCAGTACTTC
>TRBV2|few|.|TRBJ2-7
CASKPGISYEQYF
TGTGCCAGCAAGCCCGGGATCTCCTACGAGCAGTACTTC
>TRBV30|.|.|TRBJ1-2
CAWSVVGARGYTF
TGTGCCTGGAGTGTAGTGGGGGCGAGGGGCTACACCTTC
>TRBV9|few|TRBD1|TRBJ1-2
CASSVSTGGPRGYTF
TGTGCCAGCAGCGTATCTACAGGGGGTCCCCGGGGCTACACCTTC
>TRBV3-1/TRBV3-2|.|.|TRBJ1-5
CASSQEIGGGNQPQHF
TGTGCCAGCAGCCAAGAGATCGGGGGTGGTAATCAGCCCCAGCATTTT
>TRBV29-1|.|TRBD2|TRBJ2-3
CSVEDWAGGAPSTDTQYF
TGCAGCGTTGAAGATTGGGCGGGGGGTGCCCCTAGCACAGATACGCAGTATTTT
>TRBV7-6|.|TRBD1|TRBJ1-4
CASSHDRAVGTNEKLFF
TGTGCCAGCAGCCATGACAGGGCGGTCGGAACTAATGAAAAACTGTTTTTT
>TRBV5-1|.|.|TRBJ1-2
CASSIVANYGYTF
TGCGCCAGCAGCATAGTAGCTAACTATGGCTACACCTTC
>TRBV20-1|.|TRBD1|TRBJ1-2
CSASVPGGGYGYTF
TGCAGTGCTAGTGTTCCAGGGGGCGGCTATGGCTACACCTTC
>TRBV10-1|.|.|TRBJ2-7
CASSENPGYEQYF
TGCGCCAGCAGTGAGAACCCGGGCTACGAGCAGTACTTC
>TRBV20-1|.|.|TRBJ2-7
CSARGNEQYF
TGCAGTGCTAGGGGCAACGAGCAGTACTTC
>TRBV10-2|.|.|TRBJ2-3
CASTDWRGITDTQYF
TGCGCCAGCACAGATTGGAGGGGTATTACAGATACGCAGTATTTT
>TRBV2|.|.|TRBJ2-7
CASRYRAPEQYF
TGTGCCAGCAGATACAGGGCCCCGGAGCAGTACTTC
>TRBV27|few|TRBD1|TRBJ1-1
CASRTGGEAFF
TGTGCCAGCAGGACAGGGGGCGAGGCTTTCTTT
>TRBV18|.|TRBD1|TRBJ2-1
CASSPNQGTGAYNEQFF
TGTGCCAGCTCACCAAATCAGGGTACAGGGGCTTACAATGAGCAGTTCTTC
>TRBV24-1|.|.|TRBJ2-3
CATSEGGPTDTQYF
TGTGCCACCAGTGAGGGCGGGCCCACAGATACGCAGTATTTT
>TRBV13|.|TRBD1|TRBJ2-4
CASSHWTGENIQYF
TGTGCCAGCAGCCATTGGACAGGGGAAAACATTCAGTACTTC
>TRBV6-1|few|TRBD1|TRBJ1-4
CASSARTGSTNEKLFF
TGTGCCAGCAGTGCCCGGACAGGGAGCACTAATGAAAAACTGTTTTTT
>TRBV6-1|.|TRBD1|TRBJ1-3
CASSEGQGRWSGNTIYF
TGTGCCAGCAGTGAGGGACAGGGGAGGTGGTCTGGAAACACCATATATTTT